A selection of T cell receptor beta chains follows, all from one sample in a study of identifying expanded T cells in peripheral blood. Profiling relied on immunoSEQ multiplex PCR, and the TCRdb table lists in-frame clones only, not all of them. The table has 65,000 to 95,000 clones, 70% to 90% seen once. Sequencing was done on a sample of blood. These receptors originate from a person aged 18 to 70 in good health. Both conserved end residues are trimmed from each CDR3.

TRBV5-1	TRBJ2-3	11	ASSLSGTDTQY
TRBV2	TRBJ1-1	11	ASSQTMNTEAF
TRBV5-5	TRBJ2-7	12	ASSFRDASYEQY
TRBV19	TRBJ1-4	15	ASSKGILGGTNEKLF
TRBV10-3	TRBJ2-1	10	AITGQADEQF
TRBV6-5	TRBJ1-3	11	ASSYRQGNTIY
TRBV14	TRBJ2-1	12	ASSRAARRNEQF
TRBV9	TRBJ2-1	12	ASSVRSSYNEQF
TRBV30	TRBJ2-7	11	AWIGLGSYEQY
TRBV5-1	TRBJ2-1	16	ASSLAVSLAGSYNEQF
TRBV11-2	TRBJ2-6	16	ASHPRRNSASGANVLT
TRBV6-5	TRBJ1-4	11	ASGRKANEKLF
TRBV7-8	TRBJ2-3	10	ASSSNMDTQY
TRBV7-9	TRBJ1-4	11	ASSLVVNEKLF
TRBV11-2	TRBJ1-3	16	ASSPTQVLLGTWNTIY
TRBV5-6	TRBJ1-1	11	ASSGQGGTEAF
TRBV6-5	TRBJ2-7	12	ASSARDSSYEQY
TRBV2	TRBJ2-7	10	AKRDPSGEQY
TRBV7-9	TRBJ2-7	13	ASSSLKAPSYEQY
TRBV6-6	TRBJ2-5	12	ASSPGQYQETQY
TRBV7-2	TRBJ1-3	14	ASSLDRLSSGNTIY
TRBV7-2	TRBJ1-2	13	ASSLGQDINYGYT
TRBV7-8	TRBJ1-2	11	ASSSRQGVGYT
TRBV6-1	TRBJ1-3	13	ASSRGEFRGNTIY
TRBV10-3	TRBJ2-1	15	AIRESPGLAMTNEQF
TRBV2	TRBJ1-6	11	ASSWTGGSPLH
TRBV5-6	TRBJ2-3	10	ASSPDSNPTY
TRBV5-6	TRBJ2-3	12	AYKRHEEGDTQY
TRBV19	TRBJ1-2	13	ASSNGQGFSYGYT
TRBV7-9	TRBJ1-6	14	ASSFHEPRLNSPLH
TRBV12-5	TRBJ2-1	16	ASGLVPVWRAGNNEQF
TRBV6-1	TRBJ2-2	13	ASLQTFRSTGELF
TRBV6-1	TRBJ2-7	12	ASSDRDRGHEQY
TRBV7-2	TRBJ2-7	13	ASSLAGSGGEEQY
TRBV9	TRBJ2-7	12	ASSEAGGLYEQY
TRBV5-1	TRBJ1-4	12	ASSEGQGSEKLF
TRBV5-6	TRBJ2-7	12	ASSRQGATYEQY
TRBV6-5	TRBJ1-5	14	ASSYKTEESNQPQH
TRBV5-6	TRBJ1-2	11	ASSPSLGYGYT
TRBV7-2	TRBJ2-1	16	ASSLEVGRGGRSAEQF
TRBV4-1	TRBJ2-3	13	ASSAAAGATDTQY
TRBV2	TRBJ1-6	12	ASRTLWGNSPLH
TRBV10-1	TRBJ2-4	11	ASSGGAKNIQY
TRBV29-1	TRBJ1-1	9	SIQDRAEAF
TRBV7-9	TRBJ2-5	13	ASSSIAGVGETQY
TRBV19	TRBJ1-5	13	ASSLQGGWSQPQH
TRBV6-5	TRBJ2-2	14	ASSYPDRINTGELF